This T cell receptor beta chain was captured by sequencing in a study of blood T cell repertoires in COVID-19. Study-level information: Samples representing acute and convalescent COVID-19 were sourced from the United States, Italy and Spain.

Cohort 3 donors were reported recovered after two negative PCRs, clearance, or symptom resolution. In the study's own analysis: Amplified reference gene primers provided the basis for estimating nucleated cell counts. The repertoire was sequenced with immunoSEQ multiplex PCR; TCRdb's copy has only in-frame clones and lacks some. V and J calls and clone size are copied from that table; D and trimming were computed from the DNA. This sample carries a few hundred thousand clones, roughly 90% of them seen once, and the ten largest clones take approximately 1.5%. The TCR sequence derives from a woman aged 25 to 39 who had recovered from COVID-19. The sample taken for sequencing was PBMCs or T cells enriched from blood (not recorded which).

The CDR3 spells CSVVSLGGNPADTQYF. The DNA of the CDR3 is TGCAGCGTCGTGAGCCTGGGAGGGAATCCGGCAGATACGCAGTATTTT. This chain joins TRBV29-1 and TRBJ2-3; 7 bases fit TRBD2. After removal of 6 bases from V and 4 bases from J, the junction contained 16 bases not matched to a gene. The CDR3 loop spans 16 amino acids. In germline, CDR1 is SQVTM, CDR2 ANQGSEA.